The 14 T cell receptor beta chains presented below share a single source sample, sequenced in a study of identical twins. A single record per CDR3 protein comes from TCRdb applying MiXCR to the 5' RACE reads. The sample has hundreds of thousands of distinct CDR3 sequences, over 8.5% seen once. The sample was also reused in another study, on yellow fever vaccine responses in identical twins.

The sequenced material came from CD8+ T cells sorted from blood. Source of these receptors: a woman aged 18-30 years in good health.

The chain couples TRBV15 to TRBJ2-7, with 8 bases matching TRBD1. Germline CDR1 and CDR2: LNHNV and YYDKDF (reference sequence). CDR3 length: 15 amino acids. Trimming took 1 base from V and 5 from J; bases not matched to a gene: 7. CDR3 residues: CATSRGSGGFDEQYF. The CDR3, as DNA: TGTGCCACCAGCAGAGGATCAGGGGGCTTCGACGAGCAGTACTTC.

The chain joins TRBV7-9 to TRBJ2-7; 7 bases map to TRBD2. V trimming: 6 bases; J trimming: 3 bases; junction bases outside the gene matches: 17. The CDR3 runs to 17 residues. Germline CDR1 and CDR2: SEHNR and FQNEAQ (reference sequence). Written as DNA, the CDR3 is TGTGCCAGCAGGATAGTATCCCTAGCGGCCAAAAACTACGAGCAGTACTTC. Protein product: CASRIVSLAAKNYEQYF.

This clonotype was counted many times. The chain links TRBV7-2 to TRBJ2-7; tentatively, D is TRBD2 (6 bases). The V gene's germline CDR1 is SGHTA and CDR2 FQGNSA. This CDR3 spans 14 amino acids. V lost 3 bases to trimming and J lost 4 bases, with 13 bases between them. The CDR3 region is CASSFAGGGYEQYF. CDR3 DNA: TGTGCCAGCAGCTTTGCAGGAGGAGGGTACGAGCAGTACTTC.

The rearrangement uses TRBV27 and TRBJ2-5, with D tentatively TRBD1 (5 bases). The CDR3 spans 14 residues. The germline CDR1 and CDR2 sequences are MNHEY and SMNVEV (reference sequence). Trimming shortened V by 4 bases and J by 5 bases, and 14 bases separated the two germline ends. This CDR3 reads CASSSPYAGETQYF. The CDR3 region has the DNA TGTGCCAGCAGTTCACCCTACGCAGGGGAGACCCAGTACTTC.

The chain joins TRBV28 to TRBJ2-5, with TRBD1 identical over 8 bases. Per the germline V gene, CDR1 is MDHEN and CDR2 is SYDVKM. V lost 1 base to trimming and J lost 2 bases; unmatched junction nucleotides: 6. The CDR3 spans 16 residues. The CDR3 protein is CASSLYRTGGQETQYF. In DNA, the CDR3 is TGTGCCAGCAGTTTATACCGAACAGGGGGTCAAGAGACCCAGTACTTC.

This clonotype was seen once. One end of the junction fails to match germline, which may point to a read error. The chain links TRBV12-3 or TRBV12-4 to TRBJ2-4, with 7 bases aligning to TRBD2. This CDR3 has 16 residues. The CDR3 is CCARDEEGGEINIQYF. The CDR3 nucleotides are TGCTGCGCTAGAGATGAGGAGGGAGGGGAGATAAACATTCAGTACTTC.

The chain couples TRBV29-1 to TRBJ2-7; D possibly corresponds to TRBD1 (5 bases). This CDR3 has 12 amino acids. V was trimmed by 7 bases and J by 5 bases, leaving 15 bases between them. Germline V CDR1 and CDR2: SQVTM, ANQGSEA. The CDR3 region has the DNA TGCAGCGCTCACTCCCTAGGGGACGAGCAGTACTTC. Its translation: CSAHSLGDEQYF.

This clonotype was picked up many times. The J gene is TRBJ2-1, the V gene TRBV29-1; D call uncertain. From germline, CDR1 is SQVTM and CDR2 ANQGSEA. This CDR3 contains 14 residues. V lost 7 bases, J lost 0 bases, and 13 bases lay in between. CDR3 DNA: TGCAGCGCCGTTTGGGCGACCTCCTACAATGAGCAGTTCTTC. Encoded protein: CSAVWATSYNEQFF.

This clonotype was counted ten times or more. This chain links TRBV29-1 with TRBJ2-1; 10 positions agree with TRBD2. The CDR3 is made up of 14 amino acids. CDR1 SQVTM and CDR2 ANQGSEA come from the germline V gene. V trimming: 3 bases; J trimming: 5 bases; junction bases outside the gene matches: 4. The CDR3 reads CSVERLAGDNEQFF. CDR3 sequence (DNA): TGCAGCGTTGAGCGGCTAGCGGGGGACAATGAGCAGTTCTTC.

In DNA, the CDR3 is TGTGCCAGCAGCTTAGACAGTCGATGGAACACCGGGGAGCTGTTTTTT. Its protein is CASSLDSRWNTGELFF. V gene TRBV7-2 combines with J gene TRBJ2-2; no reliable D call. Trimming took 1 base from V and 1 from J, leaving 10 bases between them. Germline V CDR1 and CDR2: SGHTA, FQGNSA. The CDR3 loop spans 16 amino acids.

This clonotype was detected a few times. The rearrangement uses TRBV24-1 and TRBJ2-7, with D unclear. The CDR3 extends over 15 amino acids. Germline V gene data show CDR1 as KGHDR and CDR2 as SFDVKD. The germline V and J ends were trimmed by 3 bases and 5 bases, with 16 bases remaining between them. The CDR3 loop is CATSDDIAGWNEQYF. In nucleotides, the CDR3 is TGTGCCACCAGTGATGACATAGCAGGATGGAACGAGCAGTACTTC.

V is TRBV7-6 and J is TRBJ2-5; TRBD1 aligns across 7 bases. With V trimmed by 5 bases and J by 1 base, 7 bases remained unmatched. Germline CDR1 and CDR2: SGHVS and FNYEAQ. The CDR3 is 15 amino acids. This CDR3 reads CASSTFRDSQETQYF. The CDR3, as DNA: TGTGCCAGCAGCACATTCCGGGACAGCCAAGAGACCCAGTACTTC.

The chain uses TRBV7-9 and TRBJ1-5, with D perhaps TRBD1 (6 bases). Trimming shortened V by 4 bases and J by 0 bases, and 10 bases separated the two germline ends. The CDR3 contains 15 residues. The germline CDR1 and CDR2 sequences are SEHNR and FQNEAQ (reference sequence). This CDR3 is CASSSGADSNQPQHF. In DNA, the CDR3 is TGTGCCAGCAGCTCAGGGGCGGATAGCAATCAGCCCCAGCATTTT.

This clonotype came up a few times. The CDR3 DNA reads as TGTGCCAGCAGTTACTTGGATTACGAGCAGTACTTC. Residues: CASSYLDYEQYF. The V and J genes are TRBV6-2 or TRBV6-3 and TRBJ2-7; no reliable D call. The CDR3 runs to 12 residues. V was cut by 1 base and J by 4 bases, with 5 bases left in between. CDR1 is MNHEY, CDR2 SVGEGT, per germline.